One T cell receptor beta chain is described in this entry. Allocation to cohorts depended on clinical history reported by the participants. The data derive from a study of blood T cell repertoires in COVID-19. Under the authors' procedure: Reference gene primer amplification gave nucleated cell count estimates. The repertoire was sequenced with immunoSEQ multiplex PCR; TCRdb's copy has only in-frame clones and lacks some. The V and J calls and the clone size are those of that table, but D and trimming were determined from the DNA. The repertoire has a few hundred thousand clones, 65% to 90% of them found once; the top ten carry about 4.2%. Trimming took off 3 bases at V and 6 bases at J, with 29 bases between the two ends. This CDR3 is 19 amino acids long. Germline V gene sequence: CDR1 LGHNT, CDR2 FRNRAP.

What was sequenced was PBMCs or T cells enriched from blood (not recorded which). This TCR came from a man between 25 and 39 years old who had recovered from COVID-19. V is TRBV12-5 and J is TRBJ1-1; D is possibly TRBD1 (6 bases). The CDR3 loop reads CASGFALQQGSVLGSEAFF. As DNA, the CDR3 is TGTGCTAGTGGTTTTGCCCTCCAACAGGGATCGGTTCTTGGGTCTGAAGCTTTCTTT.